This is a list of T cell receptor beta chains from one sample in a study of blood T cell repertoires in COVID-19. Measured with immunoSEQ multiplex PCR; TCRdb has only the in-frame clones, and not every one. This sample has some 130,000 clones, with roughly 90% found just once. Sequenced material: peripheral blood. These TCRs come from a man in his forties or fifties with active or convalescent COVID-19. Each CDR3 is given with its conserved first and last residue. The D gene is left open where the match is weak. Size tells how often a clone was seen (once, few, many) or the class of an expanded clone, and some rows leave it out.

clone_size j_call d_call cdr3_length v_call cdr3_aa cdr3_nt
- TRBJ1-2 - 14 TRBV5-4 CASSLDHRVSGYTF TGTGCCAGCAGCTTGGACCACAGGGTTAGTGGCTACACCTTC
- TRBJ1-5 - 15 TRBV5-8 CASSLQGYSNQPQHF TGTGCCAGCAGCTTGCAGGGGTATAGCAATCAGCCCCAGCATTTT
- TRBJ2-5 TRBD2 16 TRBV3-1/TRBV3-2 CASSQGDLAGKETQYF TGTGCCAGCAGCCAAGGGGATCTAGCGGGAAAAGAGACCCAGTACTTC
- TRBJ2-5 - 15 TRBV3-1/TRBV3-2 CASSQASGLQETQYF TGTGCCAGCAGCCAGGCCAGCGGACTCCAAGAGACCCAGTACTTC
- TRBJ2-2 TRBD2 19 TRBV9 CASSPRTSGSGVNTGELFF TGTGCCAGCAGCCCTCGGACTAGCGGGAGCGGGGTGAACACCGGGGAGCTGTTTTTT
- TRBJ1-6 TRBD1 14 TRBV20-1 CSASPRGSWAPLHF TGCAGTGCTAGTCCCAGGGGGAGTTGGGCACCCCTCCACTTT
few TRBJ2-7 TRBD1 16 TRBV3-1/TRBV3-2 CASSQRTGEIAYEQYF TGTGCCAGCAGCCAACGTACAGGGGAGATTGCCTACGAGCAGTACTTC
- TRBJ2-7 TRBD2 16 TRBV7-6 CASSARLAGVAYEQYF TGTGCCAGCAGCGCGCGACTAGCGGGGGTTGCGTACGAGCAGTACTTC
once TRBJ2-1 TRBD2 15 TRBV10-3 CAISKTSDSYNEQFF TGTGCCATCAGCAAGACTAGCGACTCCTACAATGAGCAGTTCTTC
- TRBJ1-1 - 13 TRBV2 CASRNYSGAEAFF TGTGCCAGCAGGAACTATTCAGGGGCTGAAGCTTTCTTT
- TRBJ2-3 - 15 TRBV25-1 CASSVPRGYTDTQYF TGTGCCAGCAGTGTTCCTCGGGGGTACACAGATACGCAGTATTTT
- TRBJ2-4 - 14 TRBV18 CASSPDRTENIQYF TGTGCCAGCTCACCCGACCGGACAGAAAACATTCAGTACTTC